The subject of this entry is one T cell receptor (beta chain). Its binding antigen is unknown. Base qualities are not at hand, and no much larger clone is one base apart. This record comes from a study of blood T cells in healthy people across ages (dated by TCRdb to 2015 to 2017). About the full investigation: In model experiments, template switching captured roughly one uniquely barcoded TCR beta cDNA molecule for every two T cells. Donors were grouped into four age groups: young (average 16 years), middle-aged (over 35), aged (approximately 67) and long-lived (approximately 81). Donors of different ages were randomly distributed across sequencing lanes to avoid experimental bias. Using the same blood draw, the study looked at two additional independent replicas of 1 million unique cDNA reads for two donors, one aged 18 to 30 and the other aged 80 or older. The study measured age-related changes in TCR beta repertoire diversity using deep sequencing normalized with unique cDNA molecular identifiers. The study at large found these results: A strong correlation was found between observed TCR beta diversity and the percentage of naive T cells measured by flow cytometry. Because donor CMV infection status was unknown, age-related changes in expanded clonotypes were potentially confounded. Total diversity estimates from one million sequenced T cells were considered lower bounds and underestimates. As age increased, observed TCR beta diversity per million T cells dropped in a roughly linear way, and a significant reduction was already evident by age 40. Compared with the aged group, the long-lived group had more naive CD4+ T cells, fewer expanded clones and increased TCR diversity, a pattern suggesting age selection. Because profiling used bulk unsorted PBMCs, naive and antigen-experienced compartments could not be compared conclusively.

Systemically healthy Caucasian individuals from Russia, 39 in total and aged about 6 to 95 years, were included as donors. About 9.6 milliliters of peripheral blood were collected from each donor into EDTA-treated Vacutainer tubes. Ficoll-Paque density-gradient centrifugation was used to isolate PBMCs, with at least 7 million per sample. Trizol reagent was used to extract total RNA from PBMCs, with at least 6 micrograms per sample. Naive CD45RAhigh/CD27high T cell percentages were measured by flow cytometry on a PBMC aliquot from every donor. Sequences SGHRS (CDR1) and YFSETQ (CDR2) are obtained from the germline V gene. V is shortened by 2 bases, J by 11 bases, and the region joining them spans 22 bases. Counted from cysteine to phenylalanine, this CDR3 has 15 amino acids. This entry keeps only the CDR3 DNA: 45 bases, framed from base 1. The library was prepared using 5' RACE. TCRdb shows the sequencer as Illumina HiSeq 2500. A second about 6 to 11 cycle PCR used a sample-barcoded 5' primer and a J-beta primer mix. A unique molecular identifier was introduced onto each TCR beta cDNA molecule by a template-switch 5' adaptor carrying 12 random nucleotides. Each sample yielded at least 3 million CDR3-containing paired-end reads. All of the RNA was converted into first-strand cDNA using the Mint cDNA synthesis kit, with a TRBC-specific oligonucleotide serving as the primer. Following uracil-DNA glycosylase treatment, a first 18-cycle PCR with universal primers M1SS and BC2_uni_R was performed on all cDNA. On the study's bioinformatics: For normalization, 1 million high-quality reads were randomly selected from each sample, with every read carrying a distinct molecular identifier. Reads with shared molecular identifiers were discarded instead of being binned into consensus sequences. MiTCR, with a Q25 quality threshold and the strictest error-elimination algorithm, was used for CDR3 identification, clonotype clustering and error correction. Lower-bound total TCR beta diversity was estimated with a nonparametric unseen species model using Euler transformation. TCRdb's own reprocessing of the public reads used fastp at Q25 and MiXCR and kept productive beta chains. Each entry merges the rows of one CDR3 protein and shows their most common DNA and genes. Here the V and J calls rest on TCRdb's processing, not on the authors' analysis. The sample table contains around 670,000 distinct CDR3 sequences; only one count was recorded for about 30% of them. Around a sixth of the sample is in the top ten clones.

This receptor was identified in a woman aged 80 or older in good health. Sequencing was done on a sample of blood. The chain uses TRBV5-1 and TRBJ2-5; the D region possibly corresponds to TRBD2 (6 bases align). The DNA is TGCGCCAGCAGCTTAGGTAGCGGCAGCGGTGGGGCGCAGTACTTC. It encodes CASSLGSGSGGAQYF.